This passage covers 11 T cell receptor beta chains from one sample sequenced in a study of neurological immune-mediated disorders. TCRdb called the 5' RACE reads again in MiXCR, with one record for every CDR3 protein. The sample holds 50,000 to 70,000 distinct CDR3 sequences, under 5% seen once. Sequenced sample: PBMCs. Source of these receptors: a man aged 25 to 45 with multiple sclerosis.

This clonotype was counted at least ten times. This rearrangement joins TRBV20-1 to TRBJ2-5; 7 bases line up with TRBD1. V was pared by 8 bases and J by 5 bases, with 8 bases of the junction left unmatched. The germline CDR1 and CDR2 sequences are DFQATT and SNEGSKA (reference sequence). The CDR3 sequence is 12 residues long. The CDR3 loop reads CSLQGQGETQYF. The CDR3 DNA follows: TGCAGTCTACAGGGGCAAGGGGAGACCCAGTACTTC.

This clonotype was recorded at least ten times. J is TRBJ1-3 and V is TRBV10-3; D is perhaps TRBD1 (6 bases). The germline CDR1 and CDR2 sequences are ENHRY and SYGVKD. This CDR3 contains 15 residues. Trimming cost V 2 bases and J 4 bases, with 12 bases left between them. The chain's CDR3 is CAISEPPGVGNTIYF. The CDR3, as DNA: TGTGCCATCAGTGAGCCCCCAGGGGTCGGAAACACCATATATTTT.

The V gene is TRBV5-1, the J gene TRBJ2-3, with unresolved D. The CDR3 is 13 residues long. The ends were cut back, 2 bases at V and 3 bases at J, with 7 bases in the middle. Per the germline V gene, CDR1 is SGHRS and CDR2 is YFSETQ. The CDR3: CASSFWFTDTQYF. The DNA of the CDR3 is TGCGCCAGCAGCTTCTGGTTTACAGATACGCAGTATTTT.

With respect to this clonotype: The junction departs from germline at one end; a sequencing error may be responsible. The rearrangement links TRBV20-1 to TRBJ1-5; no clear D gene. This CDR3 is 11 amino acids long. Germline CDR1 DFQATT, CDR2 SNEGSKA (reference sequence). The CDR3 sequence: CSARRAQPQNF. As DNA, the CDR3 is TGCAGTGCTAGAAGGGCTCAGCCCCAGAATTTT.

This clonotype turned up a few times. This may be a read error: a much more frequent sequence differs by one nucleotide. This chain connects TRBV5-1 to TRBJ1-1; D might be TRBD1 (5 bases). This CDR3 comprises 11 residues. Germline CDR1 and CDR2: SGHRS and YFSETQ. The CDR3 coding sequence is TGCGCCGGCAGCTTTGGACAAGAAGCTTTCTTT. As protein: CAGSFGQEAFF.

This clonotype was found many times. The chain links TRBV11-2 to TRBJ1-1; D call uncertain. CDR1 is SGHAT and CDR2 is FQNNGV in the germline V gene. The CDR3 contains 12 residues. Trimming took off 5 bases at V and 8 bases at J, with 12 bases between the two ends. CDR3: CASSLAGEEAFF. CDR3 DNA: TGTGCCAGCAGCCTAGCCGGAGAGGAAGCTTTCTTT. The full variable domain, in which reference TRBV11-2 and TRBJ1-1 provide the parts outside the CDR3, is EAGVAQSPRYKIIEKRQSVAFWCNPISGHATLYWYQQILGQGPKLLIQFQNNGVVDDSQLPKDRFSAERLKGVDSTLKIQPAKLEDSAVYLCASSLAGEEAFFGQGTRLTVV.

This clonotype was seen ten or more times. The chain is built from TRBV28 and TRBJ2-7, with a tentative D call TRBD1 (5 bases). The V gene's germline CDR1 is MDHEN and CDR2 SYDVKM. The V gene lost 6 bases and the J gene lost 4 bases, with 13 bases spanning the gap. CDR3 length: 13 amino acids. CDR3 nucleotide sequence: TGTGCCAGCAGCCAAGGGGTCGGATACGAGCAGTACTTC. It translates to CASSQGVGYEQYF.

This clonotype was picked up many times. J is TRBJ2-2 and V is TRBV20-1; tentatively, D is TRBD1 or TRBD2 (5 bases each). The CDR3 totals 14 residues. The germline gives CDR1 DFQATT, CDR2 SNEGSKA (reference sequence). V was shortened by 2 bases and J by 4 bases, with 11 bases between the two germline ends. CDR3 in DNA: TGCAGTGCTAGACCTGGGGGTCGCACCGGGGAGCTGTTTTTT. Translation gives CSARPGGRTGELFF.

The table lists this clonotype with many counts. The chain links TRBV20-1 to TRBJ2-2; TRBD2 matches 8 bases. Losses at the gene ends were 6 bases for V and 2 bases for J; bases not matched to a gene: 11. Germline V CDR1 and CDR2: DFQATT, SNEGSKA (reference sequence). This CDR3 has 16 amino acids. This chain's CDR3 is CSARPPGGANTGELFF. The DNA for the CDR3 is TGCAGTGCCCGCCCTCCCGGGGGGGCTAACACCGGGGAGCTGTTTTTT.

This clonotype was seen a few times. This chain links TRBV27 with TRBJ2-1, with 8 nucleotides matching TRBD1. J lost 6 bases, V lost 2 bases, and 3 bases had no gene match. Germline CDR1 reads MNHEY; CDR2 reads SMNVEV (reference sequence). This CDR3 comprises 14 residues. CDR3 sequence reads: CASSLGRGLNEQFF. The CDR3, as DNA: TGTGCCAGCAGTTTAGGCAGGGGGCTCAATGAGCAGTTCTTC.

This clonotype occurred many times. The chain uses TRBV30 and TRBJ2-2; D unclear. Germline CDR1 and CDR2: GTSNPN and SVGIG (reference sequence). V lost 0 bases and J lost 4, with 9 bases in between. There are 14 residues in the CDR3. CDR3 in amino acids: CAWSVQSGTGELFF. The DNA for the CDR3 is TGTGCCTGGAGTGTACAATCAGGCACCGGGGAGCTGTTTTTT.